Presented here are 17 T cell receptor beta chains from one specimen sequenced in a study of beta chain features in type 1 diabetes. Every bit of the isolated RNA underwent reverse transcription, so sequencing read expressed TCRB transcripts. Generated by immunoSEQ multiplex PCR, the TCRdb table keeps only in-frame clones and is missing some. The sample comprises around 130,000 clones, around 9% of which are singletons, and approximately 0.7% rests with the top ten. These receptors lack a known antigen. The study's findings and limits: Type 1 diabetes patients showed a moderate but significant shortening of TCRB CDR3s in all four CD4+ subsets.

Sequencing was done on a sample of central memory CD4+ T cells from blood. All receptors derive from a man younger than 40 with type 1 diabetes.

This clone was observed many times. This rearrangement joins TRBV7-8 to TRBJ1-1; unclear D gene. Germline-derived CDR1 and CDR2 are SGHVS and FQNEAQ. CDR3 length: 13 amino acids. The germline V and J ends were trimmed by 5 bases and 5 bases, with 12 bases remaining between them. The CDR3 reads CASSRDTATEAFF. Here the CDR3 DNA reads TGTGCCAGCAGCCGCGACACGGCAACTGAAGCTTTCTTT.

V usage is TRBV5-4 and J usage is TRBJ2-7; possible D gene TRBD2, 6 bases. The CDR3 has 14 residues. The germline V and J ends were trimmed by 4 bases and 0 bases, with 11 bases remaining between them. The germline V gene has CDR1 SGHNT and CDR2 YYREEE (reference sequence). The CDR3 is CASSPGGSSYEQYF. As DNA, the CDR3 is TGTGCCAGCAGCCCCGGGGGAAGCTCCTACGAGCAGTACTTC. The full variable domain, in which reference TRBV5-4 and TRBJ2-7 provide the parts outside the CDR3, is ETGVTQSPTHLIKTRGQQVTLRCSSQSGHNTVSWYQQALGQGPQFIFQYYREEENGRGNFPPRFSGLQFPNYSSELNVNALELDDSALYLCASSPGGSSYEQYFGPGTRLTVT.

The chain recombines TRBV6-5 with TRBJ2-7; TRBD2 might be the D (6 bases). Trimming cost V 0 bases and J 6 bases, with 18 bases left between them. The CDR3 has 16 residues. Looked up from germline, CDR1 is MNHEY and CDR2 is SVGAGI. CDR3 protein: CASSYSRGLPGSEQYF. DNA for the CDR3: TGTGCCAGCAGTTACTCCCGGGGACTCCCTGGGAGCGAGCAGTACTTC.

The chain is built from TRBV9 and TRBJ2-2; D perhaps matches TRBD2 (5 bases). The CDR3 runs 15 residues. In germline, CDR1 is SGDLS, CDR2 YYNGEE. V lost 0 bases and J 3 bases, leaving 9 bases between the germline ends. CDR3 coding DNA: TGTGCCAGCAGCGTAGTGGACTCCTACACCGGGGAGCTGTTTTTT. Residues: CASSVVDSYTGELFF.

This clone has only a few counts. The genes are TRBV4-1 and TRBJ1-1; 9 nucleotides match TRBD1. In germline, CDR1 is MGHRA, CDR2 YSYEKL. V was pared by 3 bases and J by 1 base, with 3 bases of the junction left unmatched. The CDR3 contains 15 residues. In DNA form, the CDR3 reads TGCGCCAGCAGCCAGTCACAGGGGGCGAACACTGAAGCTTTCTTT. Protein product: CASSQSQGANTEAFF.

V usage is TRBV11-1 and J usage is TRBJ2-5; D not resolved. Trimming took off 5 bases at V and 1 base at J, with 5 bases between the two ends. Germline V CDR1 and CDR2: SGHAT, FQDESV (reference sequence). The CDR3 has 12 residues. The CDR3 loop is CASSHGQETQYF. In DNA, the CDR3 is TGTGCCAGCAGCCACGGCCAAGAGACCCAGTACTTC.

The chain recombines TRBV6-5 with TRBJ2-2, with TRBD2 identical over 7 bases. The V gene's germline CDR1 is MNHEY and CDR2 SVGAGI. After removal of 6 bases from V and 14 bases from J, the junction contained 9 bases not matched to a gene. The CDR3 covers 12 residues. The DNA for the CDR3 is TGTGCCAGCAGACGCCCGGGGGGACGACTGTTTTTT. Residues: CASRRPGGRLFF.

This clone occurred a few times. J is TRBJ2-1 and V is TRBV7-2; D perhaps matches TRBD2 (6 bases). Germline values: CDR1 SGHTA, CDR2 FQGNSA. Trimming removed 5 bases at V and 2 bases at J, with 10 bases between. The CDR3 loop spans 14 amino acids. CDR3 amino acids: CASSPGEAYNEQFF. For the CDR3, the DNA is TGTGCCAGCAGCCCGGGGGAGGCCTACAATGAGCAGTTCTTC.

The gene calls are TRBV19 and TRBJ2-1; D is possibly TRBD2 (6 bases). V was shortened by 4 bases and J by 4 bases, with 8 bases between the two germline ends. The CDR3 has 13 residues. CDR1 is LNHDA and CDR2 is SQIVND in the germline V gene (reference sequence). The CDR3 reads CASSSGNYNEQFF. In DNA, the CDR3 is TGTGCCAGTAGTAGCGGGAATTACAATGAGCAGTTCTTC.

The genes are TRBV5-1 and TRBJ2-7; D may be TRBD1 (5 bases). The CDR3 loop spans 17 amino acids. V was pared by 4 bases and J by 0 bases, with 20 bases between. Per the germline V gene, CDR1 is SGHRS and CDR2 is YFSETQ. The CDR3 here is CASSPSTQGRGSYEQYF. CDR3 DNA: TGCGCCAGCAGCCCAAGCACGCAGGGCCGAGGCTCCTACGAGCAGTACTTC.

This clone turned up a few times. The chain carries TRBV5-1 and TRBJ2-2, with D perhaps matching TRBD1 (5 bases). The CDR3 extends over 15 amino acids. The germline V gene encodes CDR1 SGHRS and CDR2 YFSETQ. V was trimmed by 0 bases and J by 7 bases, leaving 13 bases between them. CDR3 in amino acids: CASSLDRNSGGELFF. The CDR3 nucleotides read TGCGCCAGCAGCTTGGACAGGAACTCAGGCGGGGAGCTGTTTTTT.

The V and J genes are TRBV5-1 and TRBJ2-1, with TRBD1 matching over 10 bases. The CDR3 is made up of 15 amino acids. Looked up from germline, CDR1 is SGHRS and CDR2 is YFSETQ. V lost 3 bases and J lost 9; bases outside the gene matches: 9. In DNA, the CDR3 is TGCGCCAGCAGCTGGTCCGGGACAGGGGAAACTGAGCAGTTCTTC. This gives the protein CASSWSGTGETEQFF.

This chain connects TRBV5-4 to TRBJ2-1; no firm D call. Germline CDR1 reads SGHNT; CDR2 reads YYREEE (reference sequence). V was pared by 3 bases and J by 10 bases, with 11 bases between. CDR3 size: 12 residues. The CDR3 DNA reads as TGTGCCAGCAGCTCCCAGGTTGGGGAGCAGTTCTTC. This sequence encodes CASSSQVGEQFF.

The chain combines TRBV28 with TRBJ2-7; 7 nucleotides line up with TRBD1. The V and J ends lost 5 bases and 3 bases, in that order; junction bases with no gene match: 7. Germline CDR1 reads MDHEN; CDR2 reads SYDVKM. This CDR3 spans 14 amino acids. In DNA form, the CDR3 reads TGTGCCAGCAGTCTCCATGACAGGGTCTACGAGCAGTACTTC. This codes for CASSLHDRVYEQYF.

The V gene is TRBV5-4, the J gene TRBJ1-1; a possible D gene is TRBD1 (6 bases). CDR1 and CDR2 from the germline V gene are SGHNT and YYREEE (reference sequence). V was trimmed by 2 bases and J by 10 bases, leaving 18 bases between them. This CDR3 has 14 amino acids. In DNA, the CDR3 is TGTGCCAGCAGCTTTGACAGGACCGATGACGGAGCTTTCTTT. It translates to CASSFDRTDDGAFF.

This clone was recorded a few times. This sequence joins TRBV19 and TRBJ2-2, with 8 bases that match TRBD1. The V gene's germline CDR1 is LNHDA and CDR2 SQIVND (reference sequence). After removal of 7 bases from V and 3 bases from J, the junction contained 10 bases not matched to a gene. The CDR3 extends over 16 amino acids. The CDR3 coding sequence is TGTGCCAGTACCAAACAGGCAGGGGGCGACACCGGGGAGCTGTTTTTT. As protein: CASTKQAGGDTGELFF.

This clone was picked up a small number of times. This rearrangement joins TRBV2 to TRBJ1-2; D is uncertain. CDR3 length: 14 residues. The germline V gene has CDR1 SNHLY and CDR2 FYNNEI. The V gene lost 0 bases and the J gene lost 8 bases, with 13 bases spanning the gap. The CDR3 nucleotides read TGTGCCAGCAGTGAAGCCACGAGAGGGCGAGGCTACACCTTC. Amino acids: CASSEATRGRGYTF.